Listed here are 19 T cell receptor beta chains from one sample, sequenced in a study of T cell responses to AZD1222 COVID-19 vaccine. The table came from immunoSEQ multiplex PCR; TCRdb's copy has only in-frame clones and leaves some out. Here the sample spans 90,000 to 150,000 clones, around 89% being singletons. The source was peripheral blood, collected 28 days after the second AZD1222 dose. Receptors originate from an adult who received the AZD1222 COVID-19 vaccine.

The CDR3 coding sequence is TGTGCCAGCAGGGGGACGGGGAAAGCGAACACCGGGGAGCTGTTTTTT. It translates to CASRGTGKANTGELFF. The chain links TRBV11-3 to TRBJ2-2, with D possibly being TRBD1 or TRBD2 (5 bases each). CDR3 length: 16 amino acids. The germline V gene encodes CDR1 SGHNT and CDR2 YENEEA. Trimming cost V 6 bases and J 0 bases, with 14 bases left between them.

This sequence joins TRBV20-1 and TRBJ1-2; possibly TRBD1 for D (6 bases). Trimming removed 6 bases from V and 8 bases from J, with 13 bases in between. The germline V gene encodes CDR1 DFQATT and CDR2 SNEGSKA (reference sequence). The CDR3 consists of 11 residues. The CDR3 reads CSALRGPGYTF. The CDR3 coding sequence is TGCAGTGCCCTCCGGGGGCCCGGCTACACCTTC.

The V and J genes are TRBV19 and TRBJ2-7; 9 bases agree with TRBD1. Germline lookup yields CDR1 LNHDA and CDR2 SQIVND (reference sequence). This CDR3 contains 17 residues. V was clipped by 6 bases and J by 7 bases; unmatched bases: 19. The CDR3 protein is CASSQIQGALTLGEQYF. For the CDR3, the DNA is TGTGCCAGTAGCCAGATACAGGGGGCCTTGACTTTGGGAGAGCAGTACTTC. The variable domain in full, with the rest retrieved from reference TRBV19 and TRBJ2-7, is DGGITQSPKYLFRKEGQNVTLSCEQNLNHDAMYWYRQDPGQGLRLIYYSQIVNDFQKGDIAEGYSVSREKKESFPLTVTSAQKNPTAFYLCASSQIQGALTLGEQYFGPGTRLTVT.

The chain employs TRBV27 and TRBJ2-3, with 8 nucleotides matching TRBD2. CDR1 and CDR2 (germline): MNHEY, SMNVEV (reference sequence). V dropped 3 bases and J dropped 3; count of bases not matched to a gene: 5. CDR3 length: 15 residues. The chain's CDR3 is CASSFDLAGTDTQYF. The DNA for the CDR3 is TGTGCCAGCAGTTTTGACTTAGCGGGGACAGATACGCAGTATTTT.

V gene TRBV29-1 combines with J gene TRBJ2-7; D might be TRBD1 (5 bases). Germline V gives CDR1 SQVTM, CDR2 ANQGSEA. Trimming cost V 4 bases and J 2 bases, with 9 bases left between them. CDR3 length equals 12 residues. The CDR3, as DNA: TGCAGCGTTGTCAAGGGGACCTACGAGCAGTACTTC. Encoded protein: CSVVKGTYEQYF.

This clone was seen a single time. The genes are TRBV30 and TRBJ2-7; TRBD1 is a possible D gene (6 bases). V was shortened by 1 base and J by 1 base, with 11 bases between the two germline ends. Germline CDR1 reads GTSNPN; CDR2 reads SVGIG (reference sequence). The CDR3 contains 14 residues. CDR3 nucleotides: TGTGCCTGGAGTGACAGGGCCACATCCTACGAGCAGTACTTC. Translation: CAWSDRATSYEQYF.

The V and J genes are TRBV28 and TRBJ2-1; D assignment may be TRBD1 or TRBD2 (6 bases each). From germline, CDR1 is MDHEN and CDR2 SYDVKM. There are 15 residues in the CDR3. The ends were cut back, 6 bases at V and 7 bases at J, with 19 bases in the middle. CDR3 loop: CASSQFGGRTNEQFF. For the CDR3, the DNA is TGTGCCAGCAGCCAGTTTGGGGGGCGCACGAATGAGCAGTTCTTC.

The V call is TRBV6-6, the J call TRBJ1-5, with TRBD1 matching over 7 bases. Trimming at V came to 7 bases and at J to 0 bases, leaving 9 bases not matched to a gene. The CDR3 is made up of 16 amino acids. Per the germline V gene, CDR1 is MNHNY and CDR2 is SVGAGI (reference sequence). The CDR3 region is CASTREGAYSNQPQHF. DNA of the CDR3: TGTGCCAGCACGAGAGAGGGGGCCTATAGCAATCAGCCCCAGCATTTT.

The CDR3 spells CAWTVTINTEAFF. The DNA for the CDR3 is TGTGCCTGGACCGTGACGATAAACACTGAAGCTTTCTTT. The rearrangement uses TRBV30 and TRBJ1-1; no reliable D call. Per germline, CDR1 GTSNPN and CDR2 SVGIG (reference sequence). The CDR3 length is 13 residues. V was pared by 4 bases and J by 2 bases, with 11 bases between.

This clone appeared once. The rearrangement links TRBV5-4 to TRBJ2-2, with 13 bases aligning to TRBD2. The length of the CDR3 is 18 residues. Unmatched junction bases numbered 6, after V lost 4 bases and J lost 0 bases. Per the germline V gene, CDR1 is SGHNT and CDR2 is YYREEE (reference sequence). CDR3 bases: TGTGCCAGCAGCCGGAGCGGGACTAGCGGGGCGAACACCGGGGAGCTGTTTTTT. This sequence encodes CASSRSGTSGANTGELFF. The variable domain in full, with the rest retrieved from reference TRBV5-4 and TRBJ2-2, is ETGVTQSPTHLIKTRGQQVTLRCSSQSGHNTVSWYQQALGQGPQFIFQYYREEENGRGNFPPRFSGLQFPNYSSELNVNALELDDSALYLCASSRSGTSGANTGELFFGEGSRLTVL.

V is TRBV6-5 and J is TRBJ1-6; D is unresolved. The CDR3 is 13 amino acids. CDR1 and CDR2 from the germline V gene are MNHEY and SVGAGI. Trimming shortened V by 0 bases and J by 6 bases, and 3 bases separated the two germline ends. This CDR3 is CASSYSPNSPLHF. In nucleotides, the CDR3 is TGTGCCAGCAGTTACTCCCCTAATTCACCCCTCCACTTT.

The chain couples TRBV5-1 to TRBJ1-2; 8 bases are a match to TRBD1. This CDR3 has 14 residues. V shed 4 bases and J 2 bases; nucleotides not matched to a gene: 4. From germline, CDR1 is SGHRS and CDR2 YFSETQ. DNA for the CDR3: TGCGCCAGCAGCCGCGGACAGGGAAACTATGGCTACACCTTC. Amino acid sequence: CASSRGQGNYGYTF.

This clone occurred once. The rearrangement links TRBV9 to TRBJ1-2; D perhaps matches TRBD1 (6 bases). The germline gives CDR1 SGDLS, CDR2 YYNGEE. The CDR3 spans 17 residues. Trimming shortened V by 1 base and J by 5 bases, and 21 bases separated the two germline ends. The CDR3 DNA reads TGTGCCAGCAGCGTACACGGTAATGGGACAAGGCCTTATGGCTACACCTTC. Protein product: CASSVHGNGTRPYGYTF.

V and J are TRBV11-3 and TRBJ1-1; D not resolved. The germline gives CDR1 SGHNT, CDR2 YENEEA. The CDR3 is made up of 15 amino acids. Trimming cost V 4 bases and J 1 base, with 13 bases left between them. CDR3 coding DNA: TGTGCCAGCAGCTCCAACTACGTGGGGAACACTGAAGCTTTCTTT. Its protein product is CASSSNYVGNTEAFF.

This chain links TRBV6-5 with TRBJ2-2, with TRBD2 matching over 8 bases. Unmatched junction bases numbered 2, after V lost 1 base and J lost 4 bases. The germline V gene encodes CDR1 MNHEY and CDR2 SVGAGI. There are 15 residues in the CDR3. This CDR3 reads CASSYYGGGTGELFF. The CDR3 nucleotides are TGTGCCAGCAGTTACTACGGGGGGGGCACCGGGGAGCTGTTTTTT.

The rearrangement links TRBV7-6 to TRBJ2-7, with D unclear. The CDR3 contains 13 residues. Germline V lookup: CDR1 SGHVS, CDR2 FNYEAQ. The ends were cut back, 5 bases at V and 0 bases at J, with 8 bases in the middle. The CDR3 region has the DNA TGTGCCAGCAGCCTCCCGGGCTCCTACGAGCAGTACTTC. Translating gives CASSLPGSYEQYF.

V gene TRBV6-6 combines with J gene TRBJ1-6; the D gene is possibly TRBD1 (6 bases). The CDR3 consists of 14 residues. CDR1 and CDR2 (germline): MNHNY, SVGAGI (reference sequence). Trimming left V 2 bases short and J 6 bases short, with 8 bases between. The CDR3 loop reads CASSYGQSNSPLHF. The CDR3 DNA reads TGTGCCAGCAGTTACGGACAGAGTAATTCACCCCTCCACTTT.

The V gene is TRBV2, the J gene TRBJ1-1; D ambiguous. The CDR3 runs 14 residues. With 7 bases removed from V and 2 bases from J, the gap between germline ends came to 14 bases. Germline V gives CDR1 SNHLY, CDR2 FYNNEI. This chain's CDR3 is CASTLLVSNTEAFF. The CDR3 nucleotides are TGTGCCAGCACGTTGTTGGTCAGCAACACTGAAGCTTTCTTT. Full variable domain (remainder filled in from reference TRBV2 and TRBJ1-1): EPEVTQTPSHQVTQMGQEVILRCVPISNHLYFYWYRQILGQKVEFLVSFYNNEISEKSEIFDDQFSVERPDGSNFTLKIRSTKLEDSAMYFCASTLLVSNTEAFFGQGTRLTVV.

The chain uses TRBV5-1 and TRBJ1-5; D remains unclear. Deletions cut 4 bases from V and 7 bases from J, with 12 bases between. Germline V gives CDR1 SGHRS, CDR2 YFSETQ. The CDR3 extends over 13 amino acids. The CDR3 sequence is CASSVGLQQPQHF. The CDR3 DNA is TGCGCCAGCAGCGTGGGTCTCCAGCAGCCCCAGCATTTT.